This TCR beta chain was identified in a study of identical twins listed by TCRdb under 2016. Study-wide context: The study deep-sequenced TCR alpha and beta repertoires from monozygotic twins, unrelated adults of various ages and cord blood to test whether fetal clonotypes persist. Replicate twin experiments were performed at different times using different library preparation protocols to rule out contamination. Overall results and qualifications from the work: Compared with coincidental sharing between unrelated individuals, an excess of low generation-probability sequences was observed among out-of-frame TCR alpha sequences shared between twins. A weaker excess of twin sharing was found in beta out-of-frame sequences because the signal-to-noise ratio was lowered by fewer shared sequences. Because the same donors could not be followed over many years, the conclusions depended on cross-sectional statistical analysis. Zero-insertion analyses could be partly confounded by invariant T cells such as MAIT and iNKT, although diverse VJ usage argued against such confounding for most clonotypes. Abundant cord blood beta clonotypes carried fewer insertions; young adult naive repertoires showed a weaker similar trend, while memory repertoires showed none. In monozygotic twins, out-of-frame TCR alpha sharing was systematically underestimated by recombination models, although the models agreed with sharing between unrelated individuals.

CDR1 is given as GTSNPN and CDR2 as SVGIG, both from the germline V gene (reference sequence). The CDR3 holds 13 amino acids from the cysteine to the phenylalanine. CDR3 DNA is the only sequence kept; it has 39 bases, read in frame from the first base. Trimmed from V: 2 bases; trimmed from J: 3 bases; junction bases lacking a gene match: 4. Every donor in the study was a healthy Caucasian. Three unrelated non-twin adults were also sequenced: a male aged 18 to 30, a male aged 50 to 60 and a female aged 50 to 60. Miltenyi CD45RO+ enrichment and human naive T-cell isolation kits were used to isolate memory (CD45RO+) and naive T cells from PBMC. This clonotype was recorded many times. Its specific antigen is unknown. Qualities for individual bases were not recorded, and no much larger clone is one base off. The method behind the library was 5' RACE. The reads were generated on an Illumina HiSeq 2000. Template switching introduced a universal primer binding site; the final cDNA contained a unique molecular identifier, enabling accurate counting of TCR cDNA molecules. Specific primers in the conserved constant-segment region were used to synthesize first-strand cDNA for TCR alpha and beta chains. To control for contamination, every cDNA library carried two barcodes: a SMART-Mk sample barcode plus Illumina barcodes. TruSeq adapter sequences along with Illumina sample barcodes were introduced in two successive PCR steps. TCR alpha and beta cDNA libraries were sequenced on the Illumina HiSeq platform with custom primers. As for how the authors treated the data: MiGEC processed the raw reads to extract unique molecular identifiers, while MiXCR was used to determine the CDR3 positions. Recombination models were inferred per individual with the repgenHMM and IGoR tools using an EM algorithm. The analysis of shared clonotypes was done with the tcR package in R, with sharing normalized by the product of cloneset sizes. To study raw recombination free of thymic and clonal selection effects, out-of-frame nonproductive sequences were analyzed. TCRdb reworked the public reads: Q25 trimming with fastp, MiXCR clone assembly, productive beta chains retained. Records with the same CDR3 protein are collapsed into one entry carrying the most frequent genes and DNA. For this entry, the V and J calls and clone size follow TCRdb and not the study's own pipeline. Across this sample there are 420,000 or so distinct CDR3 sequences, with less than 20% seen only once. The top ten constitute about 12% of the sample.

This receptor was taken from a man between 50 and 59 years old in good health. The chain was built from TRBV30 and TRBJ2-7, with TRBD2 matching 7 junction bases. The sequencing input was naive T cells sorted from blood. Interpreted using the paper, the cell subset or site label stands for: cells isolated with a human naive T-cell isolation kit. The nucleotide sequence is given as TGTGCCTGGAGTTCGCGGGGGATCTACGAGCAGTACTTC. It is translated as CAWSSRGIYEQYF.